Below, 14 T cell receptor beta chains from the same sample are listed, as sequenced in a study of cytomegalovirus exposure and HLA in healthy donors listed by TCRdb under 2017. Library method: the immunoSEQ multiplex PCR assay. TCRdb carries this immuneACCESS record with in-frame sequences only. Its versions omit some clonotypes, under half of them owing to an unresolved V gene in the studies checked, with the rest unexplained. Within this sample are fewer than 200,000 clones, with nearly 90% of them counted one time only. Around 3.8% of the sample is in the top ten clones. The specimen was PBMCs. Receptors were obtained from a man aged 18-30 years in good health and CMV-seropositive.

The chain uses TRBV29-1 and TRBJ2-3; D not certain. In germline, CDR1 is SQVTM, CDR2 ANQGSEA. The CDR3 runs 15 residues. Deletions cut 0 bases from V and 4 bases from J, with 14 bases between. Here the CDR3 reads CSVEDRSTKSDTQYF. CDR3 DNA: TGCAGCGTTGAAGATCGGAGCACTAAATCAGATACGCAGTATTTT.

V usage is TRBV11-3 and J usage is TRBJ2-3; D gene uncertain. Germline V lookup: CDR1 SGHNT, CDR2 YENEEA. This CDR3 has 16 residues. V shed 3 bases and J shed 1 base, with 14 bases lying between them. The CDR3 nucleotides read TGTGCCAGCAGCTTTCCGAAGTTTGGGCGCACAGATACGCAGTATTTT. Residues: CASSFPKFGRTDTQYF. The full variable domain, in which reference TRBV11-3 and TRBJ2-3 provide the parts outside the CDR3, is EAGVVQSPRYKIIEKKQPVAFWCNPISGHNTLYWYLQNLGQGPELLIRYENEEAVDDSQLPKDRFSAERLKGVDSTLKIQPAELGDSAVYLCASSFPKFGRTDTQYFGPGTRLTVL.

The J gene is TRBJ2-4, the V gene TRBV27, with 9 bases that match TRBD2. J lost 0 bases, V lost 1 base, and 4 bases had no gene match. Germline CDR1 MNHEY, CDR2 SMNVEV (reference sequence). The CDR3 is 17 residues long. CDR3 in DNA: TGTGCCAGCAGTTTATACTCTAGCGGGGAAGCCAAAAACATTCAGTACTTC. This gives the protein CASSLYSSGEAKNIQYF.

The rearrangement joins TRBV11-2 to TRBJ2-7; 7 bases align to TRBD2. Trimming cost V 4 bases and J 3 bases; bases outside gene matches: 3. Germline CDR1 SGHAT, CDR2 FQNNGV. This CDR3 contains 13 residues. The CDR3 region is CASSSREFYEQYF. For the CDR3, the DNA is TGTGCCAGCAGCTCGCGGGAGTTCTACGAGCAGTACTTC.

V is TRBV5-4 and J is TRBJ2-3, with 9 bases matching TRBD2. The ends lost 5 bases at V and 3 bases at J; junction bases unmatched: 7. Germline lookup yields CDR1 SGHNT and CDR2 YYREEE (reference sequence). The CDR3 consists of 15 residues. Here the CDR3 DNA reads TGTGCCAGCAGGGGTGGACTAGCGATTACAGATACGCAGTATTTT. Translated: CASRGGLAITDTQYF.

The chain uses TRBV27 and TRBJ2-2; D is possibly TRBD2 (5 bases). The CDR3 sequence is 14 residues long. V lost 4 bases, J lost 3 bases, and 9 bases lay in between. Germline V CDR1 and CDR2: MNHEY, SMNVEV (reference sequence). The CDR3 reads CASSSFGDTGELFF. In DNA, the CDR3 is TGTGCCAGCAGTTCTTTCGGGGACACCGGGGAGCTGTTTTTT.

The count of this clone is one. J is TRBJ2-1 and V is TRBV2; 9 bases agree with TRBD2. Trimming took 8 bases from V and 5 from J; bases not matched to a gene: 13. CDR3 length: 16 residues. Germline CDR1 reads SNHLY; CDR2 reads FYNNEI. The CDR3 reads CASYWVLAGFNNEQFF. In nucleotides, the CDR3 is TGTGCCAGCTATTGGGTACTAGCGGGTTTTAACAATGAGCAGTTCTTC.

The chain carries TRBV19 and TRBJ1-1; tentative D call: TRBD1 (6 bases). The ends were cut back, 3 bases at V and 3 bases at J, with 8 bases in the middle. CDR1 and CDR2 from the germline V gene are LNHDA and SQIVND (reference sequence). The CDR3 loop spans 13 amino acids. The CDR3 sequence: CASSIRQDTEAFF. DNA of the CDR3: TGTGCCAGTAGTATCCGACAGGACACTGAAGCTTTCTTT.

The CDR3: CASSLRNYRDRGRQPQHF. The CDR3 DNA reads TGTGCCAGCAGTTTGAGAAACTACCGGGACAGGGGGCGACAGCCCCAGCATTTT. The chain links TRBV28 to TRBJ1-5, with TRBD1 identical over 12 bases. V gave up 3 bases and J gave up 7 bases; unmatched junction bases: 13. The V gene's germline CDR1 is MDHEN and CDR2 SYDVKM. This CDR3 has 18 residues.

The DNA for the CDR3 is TGTGCCAGCAGTGAAGAGAGGCTAACCGGGACTAGCGGGAGGGAGACCCAGTACTTC. Residues: CASSEERLTGTSGRETQYF. The V and J genes are TRBV6-1 and TRBJ2-5, with 15 bases identical to TRBD2. Germline loops: CDR1 MNHNS, CDR2 SASEGT. The CDR3 extends over 19 amino acids. The J segment lost 5 bases and the V segment lost 1 base, leaving 11 bases of the junction unmatched.

The rearrangement joins TRBV7-3 to TRBJ2-2; D might be TRBD1 (5 bases). Germline-derived CDR1 and CDR2 are SGHTA and FQGTGA. CDR3 length: 17 amino acids. V was shortened by 1 base and J by 5 bases, with 17 bases between the two germline ends. The CDR3 DNA reads TGTGCCAGCAGCTTAAAGGGCAGGGCCCCCGATACCGGGGAGCTGTTTTTT. Translating it yields CASSLKGRAPDTGELFF.

The rearrangement links TRBV18 to TRBJ2-1; 7 bases fit TRBD1. The germline V gene has CDR1 KGHSH and CDR2 LQKENI. Unmatched junction bases numbered 9, after V lost 6 bases and J lost 7 bases. CDR3 length: 14 amino acids. This CDR3 is CASSPEKGANEQFF. CDR3 nucleotides: TGTGCCAGCTCCCCAGAAAAGGGGGCGAATGAGCAGTTCTTC.

The rearrangement uses TRBV6-5 and TRBJ2-1, with TRBD2 matching over 12 bases. This CDR3 spans 15 amino acids. Germline CDR1 and CDR2: MNHEY and SVGAGI. V was clipped by 7 bases and J by 4 bases; unmatched bases: 5. The CDR3 nucleotides read TGTGCCAGCACCCGGACTAGCGGGACGTACAATGAGCAGTTCTTC. Its translation: CASTRTSGTYNEQFF.

The rearrangement links TRBV5-6 to TRBJ2-4, with TRBD1 matching 7 bases. The germline CDR1 and CDR2 sequences are SGHDT and YYEEEE. V was clipped by 0 bases and J by 2 bases; unmatched bases: 5. The length of the CDR3 is 16 residues. CDR3 region: CASSLGQGEPKNIQYF. The DNA for the CDR3 is TGTGCCAGCAGCTTGGGACAGGGAGAGCCCAAAAACATTCAGTACTTC.